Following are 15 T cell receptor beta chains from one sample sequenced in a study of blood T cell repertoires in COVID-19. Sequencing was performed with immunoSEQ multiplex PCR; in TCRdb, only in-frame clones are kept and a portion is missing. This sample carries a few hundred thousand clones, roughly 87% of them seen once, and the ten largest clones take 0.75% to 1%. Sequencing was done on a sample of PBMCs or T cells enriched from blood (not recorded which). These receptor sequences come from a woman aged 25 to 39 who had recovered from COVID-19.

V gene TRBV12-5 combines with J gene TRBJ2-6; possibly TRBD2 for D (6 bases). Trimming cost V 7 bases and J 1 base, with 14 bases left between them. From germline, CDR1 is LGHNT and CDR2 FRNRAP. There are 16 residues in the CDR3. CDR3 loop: CASATLGTSGANVLTF. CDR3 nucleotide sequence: TGTGCTAGTGCCACCCTAGGGACTTCTGGGGCCAACGTCCTGACTTTC. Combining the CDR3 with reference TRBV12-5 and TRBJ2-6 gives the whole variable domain DARVTQTPRHKVTEMGQEVTMRCQPILGHNTVFWYRQTMMQGLELLAYFRNRAPLDDSGMPKDRFSAEMPDATLATLKIQPSEPRDSAVYFCASATLGTSGANVLTFGAGSRLTVL.

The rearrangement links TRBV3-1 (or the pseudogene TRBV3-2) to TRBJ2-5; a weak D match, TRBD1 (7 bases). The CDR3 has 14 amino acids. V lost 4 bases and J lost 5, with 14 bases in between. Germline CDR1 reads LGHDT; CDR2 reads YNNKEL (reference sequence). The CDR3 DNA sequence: TGTGCCAGCAGCCTGCAGGGGGGCGGGGAGACCCAGTACTTC. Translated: CASSLQGGGETQYF.

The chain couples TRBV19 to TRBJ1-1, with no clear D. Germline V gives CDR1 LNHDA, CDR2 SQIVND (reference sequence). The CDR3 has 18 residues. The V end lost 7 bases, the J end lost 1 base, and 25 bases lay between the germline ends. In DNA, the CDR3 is TGTGCCAGTAATGTAAAAGGTATTGGGGAGCGAAAGAACACTGAAGCTTTCTTT. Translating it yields CASNVKGIGERKNTEAFF. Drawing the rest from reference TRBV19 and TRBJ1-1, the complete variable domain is DGGITQSPKYLFRKEGQNVTLSCEQNLNHDAMYWYRQDPGQGLRLIYYSQIVNDFQKGDIAEGYSVSREKKESFPLTVTSAQKNPTAFYLCASNVKGIGERKNTEAFFGQGTRLTVV.

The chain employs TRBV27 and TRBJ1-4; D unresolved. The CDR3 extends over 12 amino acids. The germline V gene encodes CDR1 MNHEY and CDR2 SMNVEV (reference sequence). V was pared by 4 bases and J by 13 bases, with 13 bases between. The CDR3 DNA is TGTGCCAGCAGTTCAAGGGTAGGGAGACTGTTTTTT. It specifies CASSSRVGRLFF.

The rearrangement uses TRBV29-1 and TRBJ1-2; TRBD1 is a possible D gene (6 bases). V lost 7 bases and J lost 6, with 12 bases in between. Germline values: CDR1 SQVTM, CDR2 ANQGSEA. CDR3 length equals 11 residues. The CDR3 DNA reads TGCAGCGGTAGAGGGGGGGATGGCTACACCTTC. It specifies CSGRGGDGYTF.

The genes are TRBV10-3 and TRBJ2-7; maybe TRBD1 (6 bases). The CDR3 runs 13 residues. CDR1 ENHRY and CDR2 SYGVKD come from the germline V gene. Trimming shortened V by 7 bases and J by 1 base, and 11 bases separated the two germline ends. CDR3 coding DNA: TGTGCCATCATGGACAGTAAGTCCTACGAGCAGTACTTC. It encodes CAIMDSKSYEQYF.

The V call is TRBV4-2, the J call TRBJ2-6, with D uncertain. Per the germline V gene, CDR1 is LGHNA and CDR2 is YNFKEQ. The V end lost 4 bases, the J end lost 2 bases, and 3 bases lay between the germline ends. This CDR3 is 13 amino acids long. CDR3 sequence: CASSPTGANVLTF. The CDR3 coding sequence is TGTGCCAGCAGCCCCACTGGGGCCAACGTCCTGACTTTC.

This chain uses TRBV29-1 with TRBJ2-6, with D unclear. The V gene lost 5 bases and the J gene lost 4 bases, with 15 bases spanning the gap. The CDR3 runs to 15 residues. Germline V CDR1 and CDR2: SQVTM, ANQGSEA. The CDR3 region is CSVQIPRAGANVLTF. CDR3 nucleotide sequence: TGCAGCGTTCAGATCCCTAGAGCGGGGGCCAACGTCCTGACTTTC.

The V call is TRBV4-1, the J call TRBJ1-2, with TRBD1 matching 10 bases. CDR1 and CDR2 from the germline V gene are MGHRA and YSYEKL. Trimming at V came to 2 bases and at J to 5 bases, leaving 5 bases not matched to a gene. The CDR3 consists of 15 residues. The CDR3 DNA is TGCGCCAGCAGCCAACCGGGACAGGGGATATATGGCTACACCTTC. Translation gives CASSQPGQGIYGYTF.

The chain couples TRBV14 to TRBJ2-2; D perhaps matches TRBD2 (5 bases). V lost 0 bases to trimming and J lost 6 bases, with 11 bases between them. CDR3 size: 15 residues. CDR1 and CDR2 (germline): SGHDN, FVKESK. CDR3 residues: CASSQEWTGSGELFF. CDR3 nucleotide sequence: TGTGCCAGCAGCCAAGAGTGGACTGGGTCCGGGGAGCTGTTTTTT.

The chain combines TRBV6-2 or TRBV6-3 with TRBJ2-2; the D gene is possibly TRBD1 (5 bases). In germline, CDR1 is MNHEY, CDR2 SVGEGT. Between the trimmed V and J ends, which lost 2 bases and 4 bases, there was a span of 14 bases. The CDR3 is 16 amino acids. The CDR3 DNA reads TGTGCCAGCAGTTACCTCGCAGGGTTGGCCACCGGGGAGCTGTTTTTT. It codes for CASSYLAGLATGELFF.

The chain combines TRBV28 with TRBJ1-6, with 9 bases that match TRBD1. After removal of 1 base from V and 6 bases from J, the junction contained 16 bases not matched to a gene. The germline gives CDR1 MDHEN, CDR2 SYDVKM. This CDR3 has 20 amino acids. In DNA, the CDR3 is TGTGCCAGCAGTTTATTCATCGGGACAGGGCCGAATTTCGGTAATTCACCCCTCCACTTT. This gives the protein CASSLFIGTGPNFGNSPLHF. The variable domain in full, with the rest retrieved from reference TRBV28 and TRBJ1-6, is DVKVTQSSRYLVKRTGEKVFLECVQDMDHENMFWYRQDPGLGLRLIYFSYDVKMKEKGDIPEGYSVSREKKERFSLILESASTNQTSMYLCASSLFIGTGPNFGNSPLHFGNGTRLTVT.

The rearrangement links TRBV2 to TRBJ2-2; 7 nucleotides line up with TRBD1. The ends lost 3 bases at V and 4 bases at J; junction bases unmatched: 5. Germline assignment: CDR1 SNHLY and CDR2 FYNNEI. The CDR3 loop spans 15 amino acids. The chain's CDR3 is CASSDDRAGTGELFF. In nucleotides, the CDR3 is TGTGCCAGCAGTGATGACAGGGCGGGCACCGGGGAGCTGTTTTTT.

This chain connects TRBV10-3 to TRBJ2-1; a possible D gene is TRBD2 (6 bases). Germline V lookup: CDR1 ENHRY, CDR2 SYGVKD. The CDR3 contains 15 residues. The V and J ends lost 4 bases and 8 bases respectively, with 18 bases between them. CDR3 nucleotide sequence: TGTGCCATCAGTGCGACGGGGGAACGGGATTATGAGCAGTTCTTC. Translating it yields CAISATGERDYEQFF.

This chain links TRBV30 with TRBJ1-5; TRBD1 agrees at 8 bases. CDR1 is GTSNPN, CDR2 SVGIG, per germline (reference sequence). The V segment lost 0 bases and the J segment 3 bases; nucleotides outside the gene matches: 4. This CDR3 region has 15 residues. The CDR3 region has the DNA TGTGCCTGGAGTGTTCAGGGGGCGGACAATCAGCCCCAGCATTTT. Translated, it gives CAWSVQGADNQPQHF.